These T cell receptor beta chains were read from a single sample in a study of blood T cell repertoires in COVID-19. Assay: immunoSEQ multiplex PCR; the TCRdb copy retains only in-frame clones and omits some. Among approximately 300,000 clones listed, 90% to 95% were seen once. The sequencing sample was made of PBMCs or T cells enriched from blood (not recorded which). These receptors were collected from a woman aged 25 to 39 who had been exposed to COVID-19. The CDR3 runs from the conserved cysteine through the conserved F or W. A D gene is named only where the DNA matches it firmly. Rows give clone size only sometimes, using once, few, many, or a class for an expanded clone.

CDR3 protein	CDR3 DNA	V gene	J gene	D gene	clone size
CASSFPSAGGGAFF	TGTGCCAGCAGCTTTCCCTCCGCAGGGGGAGGAGCTTTCTTT	TRBV7-9	TRBJ1-1	TRBD1	.
CASSPGPQGEAEAFF	TGTGCCAGCAGCCCAGGCCCGCAGGGGGAGGCTGAAGCTTTCTTT	TRBV9	TRBJ1-1	TRBD1	.
CASSLEGLAGGYEQFF	TGTGCCAGTAGCCTTGAGGGACTAGCGGGGGGTTATGAGCAGTTCTTC	TRBV19	TRBJ2-1	TRBD2	.
CASSLAQLAGYNEQFF	TGCGCCAGCAGCTTGGCCCAACTAGCGGGCTACAATGAGCAGTTCTTC	TRBV5-1	TRBJ2-1	TRBD2	.
CASSYGSAAYF	TGTGCCAGCAGTTACGGGTCAGCGGCTTACTTC	TRBV6-2/TRBV6-3	TRBJ2-7	.	.
CASSLARQGVGYGYTF	TGTGCCAGCAGCTTAGCCAGACAGGGGGTTGGCTATGGCTACACCTTC	TRBV7-2	TRBJ1-2	TRBD1	.
CASRNRGLGGYGYTF	TGTGCCAGCAGAAACAGGGGGCTGGGAGGCTATGGCTACACCTTC	TRBV6-1	TRBJ1-2	TRBD1	.
CASSFLAGTYEQYF	TGTGCCAGTAGTTTTCTAGCGGGGACCTACGAGCAGTACTTC	TRBV19	TRBJ2-7	TRBD2	.
CASSTRGYYGYTF	TGTGCCAGCAGCACCAGGGGCTACTATGGCTACACCTTC	TRBV5-6	TRBJ1-2	.	.
CASSSPGLGRETQYF	TGTGCCAGCAGCTCTCCGGGACTAGGCCGAGAGACCCAGTACTTC	TRBV7-9	TRBJ2-5	TRBD2	once
CATGAAGGFNEQYF	TGTGCCACAGGGGCCGCAGGGGGGTTCAACGAGCAGTACTTC	TRBV10-3	TRBJ2-7	.	.
CSANEQGLFF	TGCAGTGCTAATGAACAGGGGCTGTTTTTT	TRBV20-1	TRBJ1-4	TRBD1	.
CASSRRGRAQYF	TGTGCCAGCAGTCGAAGGGGCAGGGCCCAGTACTTC	TRBV3-1/TRBV3-2	TRBJ2-5	.	.
CASSTLGQKYGYTF	TGTGCCAGTAGTACCCTGGGACAGAAATATGGCTACACCTTC	TRBV19	TRBJ1-2	TRBD1	.
CSASNRGTNYGYTF	TGCAGTGCTAGTAACCGGGGGACTAACTATGGCTACACCTTC	TRBV20-1	TRBJ1-2	.	once
CASSLQGSGGYGYTF	TGTGCCAGCAGCCTACAGGGGAGTGGAGGCTATGGCTACACCTTC	TRBV7-6	TRBJ1-2	TRBD1	.
CAIRRDRVSTEAFF	TGTGCCATCAGAAGGGACAGGGTGAGCACTGAAGCTTTCTTT	TRBV10-3	TRBJ1-1	TRBD1	.
CASSQVITSGGFSGEQFF	TGCGCCAGCAGCCAAGTCATAACTAGCGGGGGCTTCTCGGGTGAGCAGTTCTTC	TRBV4-1	TRBJ2-1	TRBD2	.
CASSPWQGAGRGYTF	TGTGCCAGCAGCCCGTGGCAGGGGGCGGGGAGGGGCTACACCTTC	TRBV5-4	TRBJ1-2	TRBD1	.
CASSVVSGQETQYF	TGCGCCAGCAGCGTGGTTTCGGGTCAAGAGACCCAGTACTTC	TRBV5-1	TRBJ2-5	.	.
CASSRWGTGATEAFF	TGTGCCAGCAGTCGGTGGGGGACAGGGGCCACTGAAGCTTTCTTT	TRBV6-2/TRBV6-3	TRBJ1-1	TRBD1	.
CASSSGNQRLEQYF	TGCGCCAGCAGCTCCGGGAACCAGCGGCTCGAGCAGTACTTC	TRBV5-1	TRBJ2-7	.	once
CASSLQGFHYGYTF	TGTGCCAGCAGCCTACAGGGGTTCCACTATGGCTACACCTTC	TRBV11-2	TRBJ1-2	TRBD1	.
CASSAFSGTGNTIYF	TGTGCCAGCAGTGCTTTTTCAGGGACTGGAAACACCATATATTTT	TRBV2	TRBJ1-3	.	.
CASSQDWETGGMDTQYF	TGTGCCAGCAGCCAAGATTGGGAGACAGGGGGTATGGATACGCAGTATTTT	TRBV4-2	TRBJ2-3	TRBD1	.
CASSDSGDSRGYTEAFF	TGTGCCAGCAGTGACTCGGGGGACTCTAGGGGCTACACTGAAGCTTTCTTT	TRBV6-4	TRBJ1-1	.	.
CASQVRSNQPQHF	TGTGCCAGCCAGGTGCGAAGCAATCAGCCCCAGCATTTT	TRBV12-3/TRBV12-4	TRBJ1-5	.	.
CASSFGNSDEKLFF	TGCGCCAGCAGCTTCGGGAACTCTGATGAAAAACTGTTTTTT	TRBV5-1	TRBJ1-4	.	once
CASSEWAGTGVYNEQFF	TGTGCCAGCAGTGAATGGGCCGGGACTGGGGTCTACAATGAGCAGTTCTTC	TRBV25-1	TRBJ2-1	.	.
CASSHSNSGYTF	TGCGCCAGCAGCCACTCAAACTCGGGCTACACCTTC	TRBV4-3	TRBJ1-2	.	.
CASSSGGQGYGYTF	TGTGCCAGCAGTTCAGGGGGACAGGGCTATGGCTACACCTTC	TRBV28	TRBJ1-2	TRBD1	.
CASSYRGGNTEAFF	TGTGCCAGCAGCTACAGGGGAGGGAACACTGAAGCTTTCTTT	TRBV7-3	TRBJ1-1	TRBD1	.
CASSLAPTGANYGYTF	TGTGCCAGCAGCTTAGCACCGACAGGGGCTAACTATGGCTACACCTTC	TRBV7-6	TRBJ1-2	TRBD1	.
CASRPSGGAQETQYF	TGTGCCAGCAGACCAAGCGGGGGGGCCCAAGAGACCCAGTACTTC	TRBV5-4	TRBJ2-5	TRBD2	.
CASSFTGSRVNEKLFF	TGTGCCAGCAGTTTTACGGGTTCCAGGGTAAATGAAAAACTGTTTTTT	TRBV5-6	TRBJ1-4	.	.
CASSLTGVGPSGIQYF	TGTGCCAGCAGTTTAACAGGGGTAGGGCCCTCAGGGATTCAGTACTTC	TRBV28	TRBJ2-4	TRBD1	.
CASSQPITGSGNTIYF	TGCGCCAGCAGCCAACCTATTACAGGCTCTGGAAACACCATATATTTT	TRBV4-1	TRBJ1-3	.	.
CASSPTGGGSEAFF	TGTGCCAGCAGCCCCACAGGGGGCGGGTCTGAAGCTTTCTTT	TRBV7-3	TRBJ1-1	TRBD1	.
CASTPGGLGNTIYF	TGTGCCAGTACCCCAGGGGGTCTTGGAAACACCATATATTTT	TRBV19	TRBJ1-3	TRBD1	.
CASRRTLAGANTGELFF	TGCGCCAGCAGGAGAACACTAGCGGGGGCGAACACCGGGGAGCTGTTTTTT	TRBV5-1	TRBJ2-2	TRBD2	few
CASSLVEFTEAFF	TGTGCCAGCAGCTTAGTTGAGTTTACTGAAGCTTTCTTT	TRBV11-2	TRBJ1-1	.	.
CASSGGQMVGYTF	TGTGCCAGCAGTGGGGGACAGATGGTTGGCTACACCTTC	TRBV2	TRBJ1-2	TRBD1	.
CASTLTAGAFF	TGTGCCAGCACCCTTACAGCTGGAGCTTTCTTT	TRBV11-2	TRBJ1-1	.	.